The next 13 T cell receptor beta chains were all read from a single sample in a study of cytomegalovirus exposure and HLA in healthy donors. Primers: 60 Vbeta forward and 13 Jbeta reverse. The method was immunoSEQ multiplex PCR; TCRdb's version includes in-frame clones alone and lacks a portion of them. The sample holds roughly 79,000 clones. Source material: PBMCs. The receptors were sampled from a man aged 25 to 40 in good health and CMV-seronegative.

V and J are TRBV19 and TRBJ1-5; maybe TRBD1 (6 bases). Germline values: CDR1 LNHDA, CDR2 SQIVND (reference sequence). This CDR3 has 15 amino acids. Between the trimmed V and J ends, which lost 5 bases and 0 bases, there was a span of 11 bases. Written as DNA, the CDR3 is TGTGCCAGTAGTGGCCGGGACAATAGCAATCAGCCCCAGCATTTT. Its translation: CASSGRDNSNQPQHF.

V is TRBV5-8 and J is TRBJ1-2; 10 bases agree with TRBD1. The V gene end was trimmed by 4 bases and the J gene end by 3 bases; junction bases not matched to a gene: 3. The CDR3 extends over 14 amino acids. Germline V gene lookup returns CDR1 SGHTS and CDR2 YDEGEE. CDR3 coding DNA: TGTGCCAGCAGCAGGACAGGGGGTTACTATGGCTACACCTTC. Protein: CASSRTGGYYGYTF.

The chain has TRBV7-2 and TRBJ2-7; D is unclear. The length of the CDR3 is 12 residues. CDR1 SGHTA and CDR2 FQGNSA come from the germline V gene. V lost 5 bases to trimming and J lost 0 bases, with 5 bases between them. Here the CDR3 reads CASSPSSYEQYF. The CDR3 coding sequence is TGTGCCAGCAGCCCCAGCTCCTACGAGCAGTACTTC.

This chain links TRBV5-1 with TRBJ2-1; 8 positions agree with TRBD2. CDR3 size: 19 residues. The germline V gene has CDR1 SGHRS and CDR2 YFSETQ. The junction had 12 bases not matched to a gene; V was cut back by 1 base and J by 0 bases. In DNA, the CDR3 is TGCGCCAGCAGCTTGAGTCTAGCGGGCGCCCAAAGCTCCTACAATGAGCAGTTCTTC. Translation: CASSLSLAGAQSSYNEQFF.

This chain links TRBV9 with TRBJ2-2; 11 bases map to TRBD2. CDR1 and CDR2 (germline): SGDLS, YYNGEE. V shed 4 bases and J 0 bases; nucleotides not matched to a gene: 2. The CDR3 is 16 amino acids. CDR3 sequence (DNA): TGTGCCAGCAGCCCGGGACTAGCGGCGAACACCGGGGAGCTGTTTTTT. It translates to CASSPGLAANTGELFF. Full variable domain (remainder filled in from reference TRBV9 and TRBJ2-2): DSGVTQTPKHLITATGQRVTLRCSPRSGDLSVYWYQQSLDQGLQFLIQYYNGEERAKGNILERFSAQQFPDLHSELNLSSLELGDSALYFCASSPGLAANTGELFFGEGSRLTVL.

The chain uses TRBV2 and TRBJ2-3, with 8 bases that match TRBD2. Germline V gene lookup returns CDR1 SNHLY and CDR2 FYNNEI. V dropped 10 bases and J dropped 1; count of bases not matched to a gene: 10. The CDR3 runs to 15 residues. The CDR3 region has the DNA TGTGCCACCACGGGGGGGGCCGGACGCACAGATACGCAGTATTTT. It codes for CATTGGAGRTDTQYF.

CDR3 nucleotide sequence: TGTGCCAGCAGTGTAGGACTAGCGTCCTACAATGAGCAGTTCTTC. It is translated as CASSVGLASYNEQFF. The chain uses TRBV2 and TRBJ2-1; 9 bases map to TRBD2. This CDR3 is built from 15 residues. V lost 4 bases, J lost 1 base, and 2 bases stayed unmatched. Germline lookup yields CDR1 SNHLY and CDR2 FYNNEI.

The gene calls are TRBV15 and TRBJ2-6, with D possibly being TRBD1 (6 bases). The CDR3 is 17 amino acids. Trimming removed 0 bases from V and 4 bases from J, with 13 bases in between. CDR1 and CDR2 from the germline V gene are LNHNV and YYDKDF (reference sequence). The CDR3 sequence is CATSRDLGAGGANVLTF. Written as DNA, the CDR3 is TGTGCCACCAGCAGAGATTTGGGGGCGGGCGGGGCCAACGTCCTGACTTTC.

The rearrangement uses TRBV2 and TRBJ2-5, with D perhaps matching TRBD2 (6 bases). Trimming pared 4 bases from V and 4 bases from J, leaving 16 bases between. The CDR3 contains 15 residues. CDR1 SNHLY and CDR2 FYNNEI come from the germline V gene. The CDR3 nucleotides read TGTGCCAGCAGTGGCCCGAGGTTACTAGCAGAGACCCAGTACTTC. Translation gives CASSGPRLLAETQYF.

The chain has TRBV19 and TRBJ1-2; a possible D gene is TRBD1 (6 bases). The V gene lost 7 bases and the J gene lost 7 bases, with 22 bases spanning the gap. Germline-derived CDR1 and CDR2 are LNHDA and SQIVND (reference sequence). This CDR3 spans 15 amino acids. CDR3 region: CASTPSHGGRGGYTF. The CDR3 bases are TGTGCCAGTACCCCCTCACACGGGGGGCGTGGTGGCTACACCTTC.

V is TRBV6-6 and J is TRBJ1-1, with 8 bases fitting TRBD1. V shed 4 bases, J shed 1 base, and the junction held 5 bases outside the gene matches. Per germline, CDR1 MNHNY and CDR2 SVGAGI (reference sequence). CDR3 size: 15 residues. For the CDR3, the DNA is TGTGCCAGCAGTTTTGACAGGGGTTCGAACACTGAAGCTTTCTTT. The encoded protein is CASSFDRGSNTEAFF.

This rearrangement joins TRBV6-5 to TRBJ1-1, with 11 bases identical to TRBD1. The junction had 2 bases not matched to a gene; V was cut back by 0 bases and J by 5 bases. The CDR3 spans 15 residues. The germline gives CDR1 MNHEY, CDR2 SVGAGI. CDR3 sequence reads: CASSYSGQGGTEAFF. CDR3 nucleotides: TGTGCCAGCAGTTACTCGGGACAGGGGGGAACTGAAGCTTTCTTT.

The chain couples TRBV5-4 to TRBJ1-1; TRBD1 aligns across 8 bases. The CDR3 covers 14 residues. Looked up from germline, CDR1 is SGHNT and CDR2 is YYREEE (reference sequence). The trim removed 4 bases at V and 1 base at J, leaving 3 bases unmatched. CDR3 nucleotides: TGTGCCAGCAGCGGGACAGGAGAGAACACTGAAGCTTTCTTT. This gives the protein CASSGTGENTEAFF.